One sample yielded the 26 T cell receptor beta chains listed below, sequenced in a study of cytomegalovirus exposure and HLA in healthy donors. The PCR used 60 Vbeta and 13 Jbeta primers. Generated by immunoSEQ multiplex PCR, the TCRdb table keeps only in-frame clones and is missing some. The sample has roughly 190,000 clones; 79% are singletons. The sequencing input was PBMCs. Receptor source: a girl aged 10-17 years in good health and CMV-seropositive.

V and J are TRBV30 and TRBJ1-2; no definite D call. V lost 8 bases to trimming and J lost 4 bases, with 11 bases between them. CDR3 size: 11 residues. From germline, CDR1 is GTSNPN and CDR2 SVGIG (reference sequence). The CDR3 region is CAREGVYGYTF. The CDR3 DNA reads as TGTGCCCGTGAGGGCGTCTATGGCTACACCTTC.

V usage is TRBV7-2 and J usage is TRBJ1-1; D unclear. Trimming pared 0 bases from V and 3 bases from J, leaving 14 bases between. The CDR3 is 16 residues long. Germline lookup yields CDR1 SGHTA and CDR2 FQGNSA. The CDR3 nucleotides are TGTGCCAGCAGCTTAGCCGGTATGGAGTCGGACACTGAAGCTTTCTTT. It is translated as CASSLAGMESDTEAFF.

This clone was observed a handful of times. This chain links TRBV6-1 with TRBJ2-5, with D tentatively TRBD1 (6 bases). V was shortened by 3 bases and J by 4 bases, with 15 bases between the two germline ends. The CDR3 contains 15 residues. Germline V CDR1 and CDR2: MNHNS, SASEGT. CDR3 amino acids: CASSDIWGPAETQYF. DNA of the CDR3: TGTGCCAGCAGTGATATCTGGGGGCCCGCAGAGACCCAGTACTTC.

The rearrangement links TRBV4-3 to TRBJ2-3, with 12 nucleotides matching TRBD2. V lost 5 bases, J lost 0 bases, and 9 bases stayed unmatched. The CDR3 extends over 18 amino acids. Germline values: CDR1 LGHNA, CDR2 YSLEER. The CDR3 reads CASSSRTSGVGSTDTQYF. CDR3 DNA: TGCGCCAGCAGCTCTCGGACTAGCGGGGTGGGTAGCACAGATACGCAGTATTTT.

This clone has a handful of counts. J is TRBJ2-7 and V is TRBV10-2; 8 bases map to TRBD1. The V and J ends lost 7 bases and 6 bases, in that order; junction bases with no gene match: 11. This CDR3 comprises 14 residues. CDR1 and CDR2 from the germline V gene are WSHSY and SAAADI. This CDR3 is CASKSIRGQGEQYF. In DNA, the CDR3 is TGCGCCAGCAAATCCATCAGGGGGCAAGGCGAGCAGTACTTC.

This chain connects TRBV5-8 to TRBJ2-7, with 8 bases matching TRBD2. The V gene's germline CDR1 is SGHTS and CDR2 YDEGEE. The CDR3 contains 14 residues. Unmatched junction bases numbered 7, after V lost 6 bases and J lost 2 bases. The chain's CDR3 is CASTGRGGAYEQYF. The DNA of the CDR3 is TGTGCCAGCACGGGTCGGGGGGGGGCCTACGAGCAGTACTTC.

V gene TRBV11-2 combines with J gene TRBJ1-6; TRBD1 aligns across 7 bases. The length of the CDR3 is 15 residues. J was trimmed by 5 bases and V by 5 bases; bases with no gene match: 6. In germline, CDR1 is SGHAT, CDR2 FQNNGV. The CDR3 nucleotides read TGTGCCAGCAGCCCCCCAGGGGGTGATAATTCACCCCTCCACTTT. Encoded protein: CASSPPGGDNSPLHF.

The DNA for the CDR3 is TGTGCCAGCAGTGCCGAGACAGGGGTCCACGAGCAGTACTTC. The encoded protein is CASSAETGVHEQYF. The rearrangement uses TRBV6-1 and TRBJ2-7; 8 positions match TRBD1. Germline lookup yields CDR1 MNHNS and CDR2 SASEGT. After removal of 4 bases from V and 5 bases from J, the junction contained 7 bases not matched to a gene. The CDR3 has 14 residues.

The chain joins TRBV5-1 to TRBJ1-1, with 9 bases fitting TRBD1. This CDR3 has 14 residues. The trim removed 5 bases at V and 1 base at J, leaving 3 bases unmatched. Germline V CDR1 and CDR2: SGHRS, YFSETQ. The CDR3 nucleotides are TGCGCCAGCAGGGAACAGGGGGCGAACACTGAAGCTTTCTTT. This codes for CASREQGANTEAFF. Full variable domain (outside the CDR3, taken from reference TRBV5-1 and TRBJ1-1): KAGVTQTPRYLIKTRGQQVTLSCSPISGHRSVSWYQQTPGQGLQFLFEYFSETQRNKGNFPGRFSGRQFSNSRSEMNVSTLELGDSALYLCASREQGANTEAFFGQGTRLTVV.

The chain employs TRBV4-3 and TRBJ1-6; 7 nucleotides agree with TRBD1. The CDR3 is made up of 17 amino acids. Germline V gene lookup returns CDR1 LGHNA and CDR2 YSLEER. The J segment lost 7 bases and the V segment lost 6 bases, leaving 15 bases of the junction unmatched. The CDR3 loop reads CASSSSTGVLGNSPLHF. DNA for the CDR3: TGCGCCAGCAGTTCGTCTACAGGGGTACTTGGAAATTCACCCCTCCACTTT.

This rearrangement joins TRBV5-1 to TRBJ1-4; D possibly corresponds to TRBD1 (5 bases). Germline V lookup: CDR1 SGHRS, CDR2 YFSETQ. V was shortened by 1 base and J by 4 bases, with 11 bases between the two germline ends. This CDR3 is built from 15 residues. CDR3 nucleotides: TGCGCCAGCAGCTTGTCGACAGCAAATAATGAAAAACTGTTTTTT. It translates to CASSLSTANNEKLFF. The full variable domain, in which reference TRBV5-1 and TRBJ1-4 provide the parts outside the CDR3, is KAGVTQTPRYLIKTRGQQVTLSCSPISGHRSVSWYQQTPGQGLQFLFEYFSETQRNKGNFPGRFSGRQFSNSRSEMNVSTLELGDSALYLCASSLSTANNEKLFFGSGTQLSVL.

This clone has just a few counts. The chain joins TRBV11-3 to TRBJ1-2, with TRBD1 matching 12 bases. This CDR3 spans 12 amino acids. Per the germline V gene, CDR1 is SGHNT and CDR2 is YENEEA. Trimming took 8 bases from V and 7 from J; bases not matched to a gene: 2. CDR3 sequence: CASGTGGSGYTF. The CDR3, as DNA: TGTGCCAGCGGGACAGGGGGCTCTGGCTACACCTTC.

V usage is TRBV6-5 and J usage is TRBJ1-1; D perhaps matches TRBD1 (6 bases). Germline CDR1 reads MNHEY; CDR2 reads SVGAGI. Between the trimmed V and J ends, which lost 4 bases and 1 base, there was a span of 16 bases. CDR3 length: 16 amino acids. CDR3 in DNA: TGTGCCAGCAGTTCCGCCCGTGTAGGGGGGAACACTGAAGCTTTCTTT. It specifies CASSSARVGGNTEAFF.

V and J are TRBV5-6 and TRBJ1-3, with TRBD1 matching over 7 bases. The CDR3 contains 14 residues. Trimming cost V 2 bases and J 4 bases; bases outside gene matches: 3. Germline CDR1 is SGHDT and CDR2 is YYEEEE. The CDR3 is CASSFGTEGNTIYF. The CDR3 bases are TGTGCCAGCAGCTTTGGGACAGAAGGAAACACCATATATTTT.

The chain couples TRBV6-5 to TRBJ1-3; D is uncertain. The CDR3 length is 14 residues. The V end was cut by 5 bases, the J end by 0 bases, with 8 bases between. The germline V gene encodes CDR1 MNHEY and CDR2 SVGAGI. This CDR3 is CASSQADSGNTIYF. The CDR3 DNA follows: TGTGCCAGCAGTCAAGCGGACTCTGGAAACACCATATATTTT.

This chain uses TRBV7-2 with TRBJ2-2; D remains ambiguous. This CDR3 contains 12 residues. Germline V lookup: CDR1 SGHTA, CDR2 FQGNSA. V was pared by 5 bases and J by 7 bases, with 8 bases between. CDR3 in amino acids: CASSGAFGELFF. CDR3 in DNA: TGTGCCAGCAGCGGAGCTTTCGGGGAGCTGTTTTTT.

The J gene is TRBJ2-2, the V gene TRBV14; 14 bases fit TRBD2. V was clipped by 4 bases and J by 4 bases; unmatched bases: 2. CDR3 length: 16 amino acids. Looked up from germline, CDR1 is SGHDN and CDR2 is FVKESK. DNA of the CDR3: TGTGCCAGCAGCCGCGGACTAGCGGGGGGCACCGGGGAGCTGTTTTTT. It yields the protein CASSRGLAGGTGELFF.

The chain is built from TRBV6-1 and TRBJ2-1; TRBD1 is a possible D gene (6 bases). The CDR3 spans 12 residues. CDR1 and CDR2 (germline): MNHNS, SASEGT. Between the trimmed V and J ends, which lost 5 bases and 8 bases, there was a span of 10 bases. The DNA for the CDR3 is TGTGCCAGCAGTCACAGGGTCGATGAGCAGTTCTTC. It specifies CASSHRVDEQFF.

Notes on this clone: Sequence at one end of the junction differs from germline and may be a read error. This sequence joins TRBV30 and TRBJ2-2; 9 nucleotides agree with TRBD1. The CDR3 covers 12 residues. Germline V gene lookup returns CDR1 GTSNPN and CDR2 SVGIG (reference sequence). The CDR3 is CAWSPRTGELFF. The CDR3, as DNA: TGTGCCTGGAGCCCCCGGACAGGGGAACTGTTTTTT.

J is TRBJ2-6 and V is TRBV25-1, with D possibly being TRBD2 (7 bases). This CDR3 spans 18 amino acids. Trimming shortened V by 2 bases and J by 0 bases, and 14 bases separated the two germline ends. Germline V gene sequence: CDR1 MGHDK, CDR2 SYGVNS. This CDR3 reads CASSERGGTSSGANVLTF. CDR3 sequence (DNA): TGTGCCAGCAGTGAACGGGGAGGGACATCCTCTGGGGCCAACGTCCTGACTTTC.

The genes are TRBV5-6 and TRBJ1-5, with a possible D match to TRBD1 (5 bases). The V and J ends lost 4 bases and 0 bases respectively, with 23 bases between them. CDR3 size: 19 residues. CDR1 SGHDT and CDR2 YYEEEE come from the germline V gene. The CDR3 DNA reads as TGTGCCAGCAGCCATCGGGTCGGCAGGGCTCAGACTAGCAATCAGCCCCAGCATTTT. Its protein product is CASSHRVGRAQTSNQPQHF.

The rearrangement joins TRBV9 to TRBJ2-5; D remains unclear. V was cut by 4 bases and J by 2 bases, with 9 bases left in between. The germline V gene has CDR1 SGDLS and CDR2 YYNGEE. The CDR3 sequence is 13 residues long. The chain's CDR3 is CASSLRVQETQYF. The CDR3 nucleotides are TGTGCCAGCAGCCTCCGGGTTCAAGAGACCCAGTACTTC.

The CDR3 coding sequence is TGTGCCAGCAGCAGGACTGGAGCTAACTATGGCTACACCTTC. Its translation: CASSRTGANYGYTF. The chain employs TRBV27 and TRBJ1-2; D remains ambiguous. The CDR3 length is 14 residues. Germline V gene sequence: CDR1 MNHEY, CDR2 SMNVEV (reference sequence). V was trimmed by 6 bases and J by 0 bases, leaving 11 bases between them.

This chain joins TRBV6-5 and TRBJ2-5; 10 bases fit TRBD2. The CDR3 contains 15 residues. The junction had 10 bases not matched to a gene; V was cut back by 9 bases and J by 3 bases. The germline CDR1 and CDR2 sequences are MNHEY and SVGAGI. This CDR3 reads CASSRAGGPEETQYF. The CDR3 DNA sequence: TGTGCCAGTTCAAGAGCGGGGGGGCCTGAAGAGACCCAGTACTTC.

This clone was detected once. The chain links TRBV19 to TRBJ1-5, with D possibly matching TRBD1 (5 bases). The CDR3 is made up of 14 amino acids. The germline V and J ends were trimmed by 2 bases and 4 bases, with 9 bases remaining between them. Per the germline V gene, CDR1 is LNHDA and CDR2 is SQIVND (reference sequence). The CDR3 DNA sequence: TGTGCCAGTAGTATATACAGGAAGAATCAGCCCCAGCATTTT. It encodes CASSIYRKNQPQHF.

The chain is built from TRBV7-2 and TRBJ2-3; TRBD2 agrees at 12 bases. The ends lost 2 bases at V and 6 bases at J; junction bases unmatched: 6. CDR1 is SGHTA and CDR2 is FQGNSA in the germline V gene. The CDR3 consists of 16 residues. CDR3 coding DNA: TGTGCCAGCAGCTTAATCCTAGCGGGGGGGCCGGATACGCAGTATTTT. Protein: CASSLILAGGPDTQYF.